These 31 T cell receptor beta chains came from one sample sequenced in a study of beta chain features in type 1 diabetes. Expressed TCRB transcripts were sequenced after all isolated RNA was converted to cDNA. The data were produced by immunoSEQ multiplex PCR, yet TCRdb's version contains in-frame clones alone and is incomplete. The sample consists of more than 350,000 clones, roughly 11% of them appearing once. The sample taken for sequencing was naive CD4+ T cells from blood. These receptors were taken from a woman between 18 and 30 years old in good health.

In this sample, this clone turned up a few times. The chain couples TRBV29-1 to TRBJ1-2; D is uncertain. Germline loops: CDR1 SQVTM, CDR2 ANQGSEA. Trimming took off 3 bases at V and 6 bases at J, with 5 bases between the two ends. The CDR3 is made up of 10 amino acids. CDR3 amino acids: CSVDWHGYTF. CDR3 sequence (DNA): TGCAGCGTTGATTGGCATGGCTACACCTTC. Drawing the rest from reference TRBV29-1 and TRBJ1-2, the complete variable domain is SAVISQKPSRDICQRGTSLTIQCQVDSQVTMMFWYRQQPGQSLTLIATANQGSEATYESGFVIDKFPISRPNLTFSTLTVSNMSPEDSSIYLCSVDWHGYTFGSGTRLTVV.

V is TRBV2 and J is TRBJ1-1; D ambiguous. The germline CDR1 and CDR2 sequences are SNHLY and FYNNEI. The CDR3 has 15 amino acids. The DNA for the CDR3 is TGTGCGACCAGCCTGACTAGGACCCTGAACACTGAAGCTTTCTTT. This codes for CATSLTRTLNTEAFF.

V usage is TRBV5-1 and J usage is TRBJ1-2, with a tentative D call TRBD1 (6 bases). This CDR3 has 13 amino acids. Germline assignment: CDR1 SGHRS and CDR2 YFSETQ. V lost 5 bases, J lost 2 bases, and 10 bases lay in between. Written as DNA, the CDR3 is TGCGCCAGCAGGAGGGACACAAACTATGGCTACACCTTC. Encoded protein: CASRRDTNYGYTF.

This clone was seen a few times. The CDR3 region is CASSNQGTVKNIQYF. In nucleotides, the CDR3 is TGTGCCAGCAGCAATCAGGGGACTGTCAAAAACATTCAGTACTTC. The rearrangement links TRBV7-2 to TRBJ2-4, with D perhaps given as TRBD1 or TRBD2 (6 bases each). V lost 5 bases, J lost 3 bases, and 14 bases lay in between. This CDR3 is built from 15 residues. CDR1 is SGHTA and CDR2 is FQGNSA in the germline V gene.

Only a few counts were recorded for this clone. CDR3 nucleotide sequence: TGTGCCAGCAGTCTGACAGCGTCCTATGGCTACACCTTC. It yields the protein CASSLTASYGYTF. The chain couples TRBV27 to TRBJ1-2; the D gene is possibly TRBD1 (5 bases). V was clipped by 5 bases and J by 4 bases, with 11 bases between them. CDR3 length equals 13 residues. Germline loops: CDR1 MNHEY, CDR2 SMNVEV (reference sequence).

This clone occurred a few times. The chain recombines TRBV7-9 with TRBJ2-7, with 8 bases matching TRBD2. Germline V gene sequence: CDR1 SEHNR, CDR2 FQNEAQ (reference sequence). This CDR3 has 15 amino acids. Losses at the gene ends were 3 bases for V and 5 bases for J; bases not matched to a gene: 9. Here the CDR3 DNA reads TGTGCCAGCAGCTTCCCTGAGCGGGAGTCTCACGAGCAGTACTTC. Its protein is CASSFPERESHEQYF.

This rearrangement joins TRBV2 to TRBJ2-1; tentatively, D is TRBD2 (6 bases). The CDR3 loop spans 14 amino acids. V was pared by 8 bases and J by 4 bases, with 15 bases between. Germline V lookup: CDR1 SNHLY, CDR2 FYNNEI. Here the CDR3 DNA reads TGTGCCAGCCGGGACCGGGACTTTTACAATGAGCAGTTCTTC. Translation: CASRDRDFYNEQFF.

This clone has more than one count but fewer than ten. The rearrangement links TRBV18 to TRBJ1-1; D unresolved. Per germline, CDR1 KGHSH and CDR2 LQKENI. The CDR3 consists of 14 residues. V gave up 2 bases and J gave up 0 bases, with 7 bases separating them. The CDR3 loop reads CASSPSNMNTEAFF. Here the CDR3 DNA reads TGTGCCAGCTCACCATCCAACATGAACACTGAAGCTTTCTTT.

The chain is built from TRBV29-1 and TRBJ2-3; 11 positions agree with TRBD1. The ends lost 6 bases at V and 3 bases at J; junction bases unmatched: 5. The germline V gene has CDR1 SQVTM and CDR2 ANQGSEA. The CDR3 covers 14 residues. The chain's CDR3 is CSVNRDRGTDTQYF. In DNA form, the CDR3 reads TGCAGCGTAAACCGGGACAGGGGGACAGATACGCAGTATTTT.

This clone was seen at least ten times. The V and J genes are TRBV23-1 and TRBJ2-7, with 8 bases fitting TRBD1. TRBV23-1 is identified as an open reading frame with a role that is uncertain. The CDR3 length is 14 residues. The V and J ends lost 3 bases and 4 bases, in that order; junction bases with no gene match: 5. In DNA form, the CDR3 reads TGCGCCAGCAGTCATCGGACAGGGATATACGAGCAGTACGTC. Translation: CASSHRTGIYEQYV.

This clone was seen a few times. The chain recombines TRBV29-1 with TRBJ2-7; D may be TRBD1 or TRBD2 (6 bases each). The CDR3 runs to 15 residues. Trimming pared 7 bases from V and 0 bases from J, leaving 19 bases between. Germline values: CDR1 SQVTM, CDR2 ANQGSEA. The CDR3 loop reads CSAGGTKTASYEQYF. In DNA form, the CDR3 reads TGCAGCGCCGGGGGCACTAAGACCGCCTCCTACGAGCAGTACTTC.

This clone was seen more than once but under ten times. V gene TRBV7-9 combines with J gene TRBJ2-5; D is ambiguous. Deletions cut 4 bases from V and 5 bases from J, with 11 bases between. CDR3 length: 13 amino acids. Germline CDR1 SEHNR, CDR2 FQNEAQ (reference sequence). The DNA for the CDR3 is TGTGCCAGCAGCTACGCTAGTCTGGAGACCCAGTACTTC. Its translation is CASSYASLETQYF. The full variable domain, completed using reference TRBV7-9 and TRBJ2-5, is DTGVSQNPRHKITKRGQNVTFRCDPISEHNRLYWYRQTLGQGPEFLTYFQNEAQLEKSRLLSDRFSAERPKGSFSTLEIQRTEQGDSAMYLCASSYASLETQYFGPGTRLLVL.

J is TRBJ2-2 and V is TRBV4-3; possibly TRBD1 for D (6 bases). CDR3 size: 15 residues. The ends were cut back, 3 bases at V and 6 bases at J, with 14 bases in the middle. The V gene's germline CDR1 is LGHNA and CDR2 YSLEER. The CDR3 here is CASSHDRNRAGELFF. The DNA for the CDR3 is TGCGCCAGCAGCCATGACAGGAACCGGGCCGGGGAGCTGTTTTTT.

In this sample, this clone turned up a few times. The genes are TRBV19 and TRBJ2-5; D unclear. CDR3 length: 14 residues. The V gene's germline CDR1 is LNHDA and CDR2 SQIVND (reference sequence). Trimming pared 6 bases from V and 7 bases from J, leaving 18 bases between. The CDR3 region has the DNA TGTGCCAGTAGCAACCTCGCCGGGCATGGGACCCAGTACTTC. Translation: CASSNLAGHGTQYF.

This clone was counted between two and nine times. The chain couples TRBV7-3 to TRBJ2-3, with D uncertain. Germline CDR1 SGHTA, CDR2 FQGTGA. The CDR3 is 15 residues long. Trimming removed 1 base at V and 1 base at J, with 9 bases between. For the CDR3, the DNA is TGTGCCAGCAGCTTAATGGGTGGAGGCACAGATACGCAGTATTTT. It codes for CASSLMGGGTDTQYF.

V and J are TRBV5-1 and TRBJ2-7, with 8 bases fitting TRBD1. Germline lookup yields CDR1 SGHRS and CDR2 YFSETQ. CDR3 length: 16 amino acids. V trimming: 5 bases; J trimming: 2 bases; junction bases outside the gene matches: 12. The CDR3 DNA is TGCGCCAGCAGACCTGGGACGGACAGGGCTACCTACGAGCAGTACGTC. Translation: CASRPGTDRATYEQYV.

This clone has a handful of counts. Other DNA sequences of this sample code for an identical CDR3. The chain is built from TRBV5-1 and TRBJ1-5; D not resolved. The CDR3 totals 14 residues. Germline V lookup: CDR1 SGHRS, CDR2 YFSETQ. V gave up 0 bases and J gave up 4 bases, with 8 bases separating them. The CDR3 is CASSLEGGNQPQHF. The DNA of the CDR3 is TGCGCCAGCAGCTTGGAAGGTGGAAATCAGCCCCAGCATTTT.

The rearrangement links TRBV25-1 to TRBJ1-2; the D gene is possibly TRBD1 (5 bases). CDR3 size: 13 residues. CDR1 and CDR2 (germline): MGHDK, SYGVNS. V lost 5 bases, J lost 3 bases, and 10 bases lay in between. The CDR3: CASSYPGDYGYTF. CDR3 DNA sequence: TGTGCCAGCAGTTATCCGGGGGACTATGGCTACACCTTC.

This clone was counted only a few times. The chain employs TRBV28 and TRBJ1-1; D is unresolved. Germline CDR1 reads MDHEN; CDR2 reads SYDVKM. Trimming removed 11 bases from V and 1 base from J, with 14 bases in between. The CDR3 totals 13 residues. This chain's CDR3 is CALVDMANTEAFF. In DNA, the CDR3 is TGTGCCCTAGTCGATATGGCGAACACTGAAGCTTTCTTT. Full variable domain (outside the CDR3, taken from reference TRBV28 and TRBJ1-1): DVKVTQSSRYLVKRTGEKVFLECVQDMDHENMFWYRQDPGLGLRLIYFSYDVKMKEKGDIPEGYSVSREKKERFSLILESASTNQTSMYLCALVDMANTEAFFGQGTRLTVV.

This chain connects TRBV4-2 to TRBJ2-3; 16 nucleotides agree with TRBD2. The ends lost 4 bases at V and 5 bases at J; junction bases unmatched: 12. CDR3 length equals 19 residues. Germline CDR1 is LGHNA and CDR2 is YNFKEQ. CDR3 coding DNA: TGTGCCAGCAGCCGTCTCCGGGGACTAGCGGGAGGGCCTTTAGATACGCAGTATTTT. Translated, it gives CASSRLRGLAGGPLDTQYF.

This clone appeared a few times. The chain combines TRBV27 with TRBJ1-5; 8 bases match TRBD1. The CDR3 is 14 amino acids. The germline CDR1 and CDR2 sequences are MNHEY and SMNVEV (reference sequence). The ends lost 5 bases at V and 9 bases at J; junction bases unmatched: 9. CDR3 bases: TGTGCCAGCAGTATGGACAGGGCGGGTTGGCCCCAGCATTTT. As protein: CASSMDRAGWPQHF.

This clone was counted between two and nine times. The V gene is TRBV5-1, the J gene TRBJ2-7; D tentatively fits TRBD1 or TRBD2 (7 bases each). With 2 bases removed from V and 2 bases from J, the gap between germline ends came to 17 bases. The CDR3 sequence is 16 residues long. Germline CDR1 SGHRS, CDR2 YFSETQ. This CDR3 reads CASSFAQRDRAYEQYF. CDR3 coding DNA: TGCGCCAGCAGCTTCGCCCAGCGGGACAGAGCCTACGAGCAGTACTTC.

The chain combines TRBV7-8 with TRBJ2-7; D may be TRBD1 (6 bases). V lost 4 bases, J lost 4 bases, and 8 bases lay in between. This CDR3 is built from 12 residues. Germline V gene lookup returns CDR1 SGHVS and CDR2 FQNEAQ. The CDR3 nucleotides read TGTGCCAGCAGCTCAACAGGGTACGAGCAGTACGTC. Translated, it gives CASSSTGYEQYV.

This clone turned up a few times. The chain is built from TRBV10-3 and TRBJ2-3; tentatively, D is TRBD2 (6 bases). CDR1 and CDR2 (germline): ENHRY, SYGVKD. This CDR3 is built from 12 residues. V was trimmed by 2 bases and J by 9 bases, leaving 9 bases between them. CDR3 in DNA: TGTGCCATCAGTGAGGAACGGGGGACGCAGTATTTT. This codes for CAISEERGTQYF.

There are a few counts of this clone. The rearrangement links TRBV27 to TRBJ2-1, with TRBD1 as a possible D gene (5 bases). Germline V lookup: CDR1 MNHEY, CDR2 SMNVEV (reference sequence). The CDR3 loop spans 13 amino acids. Trimming stripped 5 bases from V and 4 bases from J, with 9 bases between. As DNA, the CDR3 is TGTGCCAGCAGTGCAGGGTATTACAATGAGCAGTTCTTC. Its translation is CASSAGYYNEQFF.

V is TRBV6-5 and J is TRBJ2-1; 8 nucleotides align to TRBD1. This CDR3 is 15 amino acids long. Germline V gene data show CDR1 as MNHEY and CDR2 as SVGAGI. Trimming cost V 2 bases and J 2 bases; bases outside gene matches: 2. In DNA, the CDR3 is TGTGCCAGCAGTTACAGGACAGGGACCTACAATGAGCAGTTCTTC. Residues: CASSYRTGTYNEQFF.

The chain employs TRBV4-3 and TRBJ2-1; 8 bases line up with TRBD2. The CDR3 totals 14 residues. After removal of 6 bases from V and 9 bases from J, the junction contained 10 bases not matched to a gene. Germline V gene data show CDR1 as LGHNA and CDR2 as YSLEER. Here the CDR3 reads CASRRREALGEQFF. In nucleotides, the CDR3 is TGCGCCAGCAGAAGGCGGGAGGCTTTAGGTGAGCAGTTCTTC.

This clone was seen only a few times. This sample includes further DNA sequences coding for the same CDR3. The chain employs TRBV7-9 and TRBJ2-7; D unresolved. CDR3 size: 11 residues. V was trimmed by 2 bases and J by 4 bases, leaving 3 bases between them. Germline lookup yields CDR1 SEHNR and CDR2 FQNEAQ (reference sequence). The CDR3 nucleotides read TGTGCCAGCAGCTTATCGTACGAGCAGTACTTC. This encodes CASSLSYEQYF.

This clone was detected only once. V usage is TRBV13 and J usage is TRBJ2-7; D is ambiguous. With 5 bases removed from V and 3 bases from J, the gap between germline ends came to 8 bases. The germline V gene has CDR1 PRHDT and CDR2 FYEKMQ (reference sequence). The length of the CDR3 is 12 residues. CDR3: CASSLRGYEQYF. The CDR3 DNA sequence: TGTGCCAGCAGCCTCCGTGGCTACGAGCAGTACTTC.

Comments on this clone: Other DNA sequences in this specimen translate into the identical CDR3. V usage is TRBV7-2 and J usage is TRBJ2-5; D call uncertain. The CDR3 spans 12 residues. V was shortened by 1 base and J by 3 bases, with 3 bases between the two germline ends. Germline V gene lookup returns CDR1 SGHTA and CDR2 FQGNSA. The CDR3 DNA reads TGTGCCAGCAGCTTAGTGGAAGAGACCCAGTACTTC. Amino acids: CASSLVEETQYF.

Turning to this clone: At the DNA level, this CDR3 is encoded by other sequences in the same sample as well. The rearrangement uses TRBV2 and TRBJ1-3; D is uncertain. Germline V gene lookup returns CDR1 SNHLY and CDR2 FYNNEI. CDR3 size: 12 residues. The V and J ends lost 6 bases and 0 bases respectively, with 3 bases between them. Here the CDR3 DNA reads TGTGCCAGCAGCCTCTCTGGAAACACCATATATTTT. It codes for CASSLSGNTIYF.